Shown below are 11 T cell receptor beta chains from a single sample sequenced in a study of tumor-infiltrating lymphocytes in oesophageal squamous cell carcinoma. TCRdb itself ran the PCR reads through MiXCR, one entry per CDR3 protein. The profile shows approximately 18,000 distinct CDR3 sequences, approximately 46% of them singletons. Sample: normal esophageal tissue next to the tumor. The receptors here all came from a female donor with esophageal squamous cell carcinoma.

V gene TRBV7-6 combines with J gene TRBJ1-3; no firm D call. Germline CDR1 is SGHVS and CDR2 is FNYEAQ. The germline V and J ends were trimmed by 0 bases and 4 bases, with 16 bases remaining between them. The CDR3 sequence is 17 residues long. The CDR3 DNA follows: TGTGCCAGCAGCTTAGCGCTCGGTACAGCTCAAGGAAACACCATATATTTT. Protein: CASSLALGTAQGNTIYF. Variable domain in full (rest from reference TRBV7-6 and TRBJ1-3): GAGVSQSPRYKVTKRGQDVALRCDPISGHVSLYWYRQALGQGPEFLTYFNYEAQQDKSGLPNDRFSAERPEGSISTLTIQRTEQRDSAMYRCASSLALGTAQGNTIYFGEGSWLTVV.

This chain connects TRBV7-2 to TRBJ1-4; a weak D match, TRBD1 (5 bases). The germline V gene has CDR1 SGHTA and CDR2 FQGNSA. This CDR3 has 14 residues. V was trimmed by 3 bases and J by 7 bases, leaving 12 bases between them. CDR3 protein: CASSLSGVVEKLFF. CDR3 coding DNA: TGTGCCAGCAGCTTGTCGGGGGTTGTTGAAAAACTGTTTTTT.

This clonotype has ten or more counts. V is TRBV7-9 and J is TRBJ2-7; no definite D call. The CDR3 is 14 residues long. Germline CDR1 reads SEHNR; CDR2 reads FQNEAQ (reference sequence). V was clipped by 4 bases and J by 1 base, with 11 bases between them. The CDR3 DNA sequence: TGTGCCAGCAGCTACTCCGAGTTATCCTACGAGCAGTACTTC. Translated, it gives CASSYSELSYEQYF.

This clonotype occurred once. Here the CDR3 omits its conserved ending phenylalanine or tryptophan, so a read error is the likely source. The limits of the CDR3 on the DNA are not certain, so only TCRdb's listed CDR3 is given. The CDR3 sequence: CASSSGLEQTQYFGN. The chain links TRBV7-3 to TRBJ2-5; TRBD2 is the table's D call, not checked against the DNA. From germline, CDR1 is SGHTA and CDR2 FQGTGA. The CDR3 is 15 amino acids in total, end residues counted.

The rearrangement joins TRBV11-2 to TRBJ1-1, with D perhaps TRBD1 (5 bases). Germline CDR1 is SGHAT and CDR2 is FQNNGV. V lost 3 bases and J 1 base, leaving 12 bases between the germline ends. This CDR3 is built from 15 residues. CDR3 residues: CASSLRGRENTEAFF. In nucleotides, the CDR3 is TGTGCCAGCAGCTTGAGGGGTCGGGAGAACACTGAAGCTTTCTTT. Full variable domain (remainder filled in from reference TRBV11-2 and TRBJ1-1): EAGVAQSPRYKIIEKRQSVAFWCNPISGHATLYWYQQILGQGPKLLIQFQNNGVVDDSQLPKDRFSAERLKGVDSTLKIQPAKLEDSAVYLCASSLRGRENTEAFFGQGTRLTVV.

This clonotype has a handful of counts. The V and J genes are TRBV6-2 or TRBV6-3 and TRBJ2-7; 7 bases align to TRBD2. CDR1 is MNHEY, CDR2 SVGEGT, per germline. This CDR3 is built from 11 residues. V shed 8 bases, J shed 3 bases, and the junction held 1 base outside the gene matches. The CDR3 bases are TGTGCCAGCCGGGGGGTCTACGAGCAGTACTTC. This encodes CASRGVYEQYF.

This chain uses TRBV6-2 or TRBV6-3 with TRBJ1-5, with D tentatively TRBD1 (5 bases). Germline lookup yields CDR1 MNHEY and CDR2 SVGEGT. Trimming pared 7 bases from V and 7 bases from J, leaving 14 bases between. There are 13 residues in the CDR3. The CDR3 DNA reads TGTGCCAGCAACAAGGGATGGGGGCAGCCCCAGCATTTT. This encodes CASNKGWGQPQHF.

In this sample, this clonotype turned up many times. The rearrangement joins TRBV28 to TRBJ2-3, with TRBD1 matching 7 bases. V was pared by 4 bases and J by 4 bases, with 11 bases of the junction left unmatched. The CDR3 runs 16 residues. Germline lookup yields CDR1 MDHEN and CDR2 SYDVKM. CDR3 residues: CASSSPQGDGADTQYF. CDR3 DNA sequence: TGTGCCAGCAGTTCCCCTCAGGGGGACGGGGCAGATACGCAGTATTTT.

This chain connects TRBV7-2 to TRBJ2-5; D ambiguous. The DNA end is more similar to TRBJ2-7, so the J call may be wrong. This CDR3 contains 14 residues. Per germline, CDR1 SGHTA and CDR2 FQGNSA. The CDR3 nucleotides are TGTGCCAGCAGCTTAGTCTGGTCCTCCTACGAGCAGTACTTC. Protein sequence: CASSLVWSSYEQYF.

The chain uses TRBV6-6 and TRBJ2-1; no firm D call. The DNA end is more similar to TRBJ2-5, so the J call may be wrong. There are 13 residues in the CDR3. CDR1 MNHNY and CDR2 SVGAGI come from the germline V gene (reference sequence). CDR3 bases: TGTGCCAGCAGTTACGGGCGGAAAGAGACCCAGTACTTC. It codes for CASSYGRKETQYF.

The CDR3 DNA follows: TGTGCCAGCAGCTTACTAGGGACTAACTATGGCTACACCTTC. The encoded protein is CASSLLGTNYGYTF. This chain uses TRBV7-4 with TRBJ1-2; D is undetermined. Germline V gene sequence: CDR1 SGHVT, CDR2 SQSDAQ. V was shortened by 2 bases and J by 0 bases, with 7 bases between the two germline ends. CDR3 size: 14 residues.